The 24 T cell receptor beta chains presented below share a single source sample, sequenced in a study of low-dose radiotherapy and immunotherapy resistance in tumors. Both TCRalpha and TCRbeta chains were reverse transcribed with V-gene-specific primers. Both a constant-region primer and a V-primer adapter served to amplify TCRs across 20 PCR cycles. TCRdb called the reads again in MiXCR, with one record for every CDR3 protein. The sample contains about 9,200 distinct CDR3 sequences, around 40% of which appear only once. All receptors derive from a human donor with advanced metastatic prostate, ovarian, gallbladder or colorectal cancer (not recorded which). This table probably holds off-target reads from a library built for another chain.

The CDR3 coding sequence is TGTGCCAGCAGCATGCGGGACAGCTATGGCTACACCTTC. The encoded protein is CASSMRDSYGYTF. This rearrangement joins TRBV4-2 to TRBJ1-2, with 7 bases fitting TRBD1. V shed 5 bases and J 4 bases; nucleotides not matched to a gene: 4. From germline, CDR1 is LGHNA and CDR2 YNFKEQ. The CDR3 is 13 amino acids.

This clonotype rates as medium-sized (0.01 to 0.1%). The V call is TRBV28, the J call TRBJ2-5; D unresolved. CDR3 length equals 13 residues. Trimming removed 3 bases at V and 8 bases at J, with 13 bases between. CDR1 MDHEN and CDR2 SYDVKM come from the germline V gene. For the CDR3, the DNA is TGTGCCAGCAGTTTCTTGGACGGTGGAACCCAGTACTTC. Amino acids: CASSFLDGGTQYF.

The V call is TRBV5-1, the J call TRBJ2-1; D is perhaps TRBD1 or TRBD2 (5 bases each). The CDR3 length is 15 residues. Germline CDR1 and CDR2: SGHRS and YFSETQ. V was clipped by 4 bases and J by 6 bases, with 17 bases between them. The CDR3 region is CASSHGTQRLNEQFF. The CDR3 bases are TGCGCCAGCAGCCATGGGACCCAGAGGCTCAATGAGCAGTTCTTC.

V gene TRBV10-3 combines with J gene TRBJ1-2; D not resolved. V dropped 6 bases and J dropped 8 bases, with 10 bases sitting between them. The CDR3 contains 11 residues. From germline, CDR1 is ENHRY and CDR2 SYGVKD. CDR3 DNA: TGTGCCATCAGAACAGACGGAGGCTACACCTTC. Its translation: CAIRTDGGYTF.

In its sample, this clonotype was seen once. The J gene is TRBJ1-2, the V gene TRBV5-5; D is perhaps TRBD1 (5 bases). CDR1 is SGHKS and CDR2 is YYEKEE in the germline V gene (reference sequence). V dropped 3 bases and J dropped 6 bases, with 12 bases sitting between them. The length of the CDR3 is 13 residues. The CDR3 protein is CASSWGTENGYTF. The CDR3 DNA sequence: TGTGCCAGCAGCTGGGGGACGGAGAATGGCTACACCTTC.

V gene TRBV5-1 combines with J gene TRBJ2-5, with 16 bases fitting TRBD2. This CDR3 region has 17 residues. Germline CDR1 is SGHRS and CDR2 is YFSETQ. V dropped 4 bases and J dropped 0; count of bases not matched to a gene: 3. The DNA for the CDR3 is TGCGCCAGCAGCAGGGGACTAGCGGGGGGGAACCAAGAGACCCAGTACTTC. It yields the protein CASSRGLAGGNQETQYF.

V gene TRBV19 combines with J gene TRBJ2-1, with D unclear. With 1 base removed from V and 7 bases from J, the gap between germline ends came to 11 bases. Germline CDR1 and CDR2: LNHDA and SQIVND (reference sequence). The CDR3 totals 14 residues. In DNA, the CDR3 is TGTGCCAGTAGTATAGGTCCCCGTGGGAATGAGCAGTTCTTC. Translation: CASSIGPRGNEQFF. Together with reference TRBV19 and TRBJ2-1, the CDR3 gives the full variable domain: DGGITQSPKYLFRKEGQNVTLSCEQNLNHDAMYWYRQDPGQGLRLIYYSQIVNDFQKGDIAEGYSVSREKKESFPLTVTSAQKNPTAFYLCASSIGPRGNEQFFGPGTRLTVL.

The rearrangement links TRBV19 to TRBJ1-5; possibly TRBD1 for D (6 bases). This CDR3 is 15 amino acids long. Looked up from germline, CDR1 is LNHDA and CDR2 is SQIVND (reference sequence). Between the trimmed V and J ends, which lost 4 bases and 2 bases, there was a span of 12 bases. CDR3 residues: CASSTKGGGNQPQHF. The CDR3, as DNA: TGTGCCAGTAGTACTAAGGGGGGCGGCAATCAGCCCCAGCATTTT.

J is TRBJ2-3 and V is TRBV11-3; tentatively, D is TRBD1 or TRBD2 (5 bases each). Trimming pared 4 bases from V and 6 bases from J, leaving 11 bases between. The germline CDR1 and CDR2 sequences are SGHNT and YENEEA. This CDR3 contains 13 residues. The CDR3 coding sequence is TGTGCCAGCAGCTCTGGGACGGCGGATACGCAGTATTTT. It is translated as CASSSGTADTQYF.

This chain joins TRBV2 and TRBJ2-1; unclear D gene. V shed 6 bases and J shed 0 bases, with 12 bases lying between them. CDR3 length: 15 amino acids. CDR1 is SNHLY, CDR2 FYNNEI, per germline. CDR3 loop: CASSPNPSSYNEQFF. Written as DNA, the CDR3 is TGTGCCAGCAGCCCTAACCCGAGCTCCTACAATGAGCAGTTCTTC. The full variable domain, rest sourced from reference TRBV2 and TRBJ2-1, is EPEVTQTPSHQVTQMGQEVILRCVPISNHLYFYWYRQILGQKVEFLVSFYNNEISEKSEIFDDQFSVERPDGSNFTLKIRSTKLEDSAMYFCASSPNPSSYNEQFFGPGTRLTVL.

This clonotype was detected only a few times. In this CDR3 the conserved last residue, phenylalanine or tryptophan, is missing, so a read error is likely. The V gene is TRBV2, the J gene TRBJ2-7; TRBD1 matches 7 bases. Trimming cost V 5 bases and J 7 bases; bases outside gene matches: 8. The CDR3 runs 13 residues. The germline V gene has CDR1 SNHLY and CDR2 FYNNEI. CDR3 sequence: CASSRTGPEEQYL. The CDR3 DNA reads as TGTGCCAGCAGTCGGACAGGCCCCGAGGAGCAGTACTTG.

In this sample, this clonotype turned up a few times. This rearrangement joins TRBV12-3 or TRBV12-4 to TRBJ2-6; D ambiguous. The germline V and J ends were trimmed by 4 bases and 2 bases, with 3 bases remaining between them. CDR3 length: 13 amino acids. In DNA form, the CDR3 reads TGTGCCAGCAGTTATACTGGGGCCAACGTCCTGACTTTC. Its protein product is CASSYTGANVLTF.

The rearrangement joins TRBV7-9 to TRBJ2-7, with D perhaps given as TRBD1 or TRBD2 (5 bases each). Germline CDR1 and CDR2: SEHNR and FQNEAQ (reference sequence). Between the trimmed V and J ends, which lost 1 base and 7 bases, there was a span of 11 bases. The CDR3 runs 13 residues. In DNA form, the CDR3 reads TGTGCCAGCAGCTTAGGTGGCAGGGAGGAGCAGTACTTC. As protein: CASSLGGREEQYF.

V usage is TRBV1 and J usage is TRBJ2-1. TRBV1 is designated a pseudogene. The CDR3 is 17 residues long. The CDR3 sequence: CTSSEVVGGSSYNEQFF. The DNA for the CDR3 is TGCACCAGCAGCGAAGTGGTTGGCGGGAGCTCCTACAATGAGCAGTTCTTC.

The chain links TRBV6-2 or TRBV6-3 to TRBJ1-1; D is perhaps TRBD1 (5 bases). V was pared by 5 bases and J by 11 bases, with 15 bases between. The CDR3 runs 12 residues. Looked up from germline, CDR1 is MNHEY and CDR2 is SVGEGT. CDR3 in DNA: TGTGCCAGCAGTGAACTACGGAGACAGGCTTTCTTT. Its protein is CASSELRRQAFF.

This clonotype was seen a handful of times. The V gene is TRBV12-3 or TRBV12-4, the J gene TRBJ1-1; D is ambiguous. CDR3 length: 13 residues. The V and J ends lost 7 bases and 7 bases respectively, with 16 bases between them. In DNA, the CDR3 is TGTGCCAGCATGGCCAGCCCAACAGTTGAAGCTTTCTTT. Amino acid sequence: CASMASPTVEAFF.

The chain recombines TRBV2 with TRBJ2-1; TRBD2 is a possible D gene (5 bases). The V end lost 8 bases, the J end lost 5 bases, and 19 bases lay between the germline ends. Germline lookup yields CDR1 SNHLY and CDR2 FYNNEI. The CDR3 has 15 amino acids. The CDR3 nucleotides are TGTGCCAGCGCGCTAGCAACTACAAGGAACAATGAGCAGTTCTTC. As protein: CASALATTRNNEQFF.

This clonotype occurred once. The V call is TRBV5-1, the J call TRBJ2-1; a weak D match, TRBD2 (5 bases). This CDR3 has 15 residues. V was pared by 0 bases and J by 2 bases, with 9 bases between. Germline CDR1 reads SGHRS; CDR2 reads YFSETQ. CDR3 nucleotides: TGCGCCAGCAGCTTGGAAGCGGTAACCTACAATGAGCAGTTCTTC. Translation: CASSLEAVTYNEQFF.

A word on this clonotype: The junction and the germline gene differ at one end; a read error may be behind it. This sequence joins TRBV20-1 and TRBJ1-1; perhaps TRBD1 as D (5 bases). From germline, CDR1 is DFQATT and CDR2 SNEGSKA (reference sequence). This CDR3 region has 10 residues. For the CDR3, the DNA is TGCAGTGCTTGGGACGACTTCAACCAATTT. This gives the protein CSAWDDFNQF.

Concerning this clonotype itself: The junction departs from germline at one end; a sequencing error may be responsible. The chain has TRBV7-8 and TRBJ2-2, with 12 bases aligning to TRBD2. CDR1 and CDR2 (germline): SGHVS, FQNEAQ. The CDR3 has 17 residues. DNA of the CDR3: TGTGCCAGCAGCTTAGCGCTAGCGGGAGGGGTCACCGAGGAGCTGTTTTTT. Amino acids: CASSLALAGGVTEELFF. Full variable domain (remainder filled in from reference TRBV7-8 and TRBJ2-2): GAGVSQSPRYKVAKRGQDVALRCDPISGHVSLFWYQQALGQGPEFLTYFQNEAQLDKSGLPSDRFFAERPEGSVSTLKIQRTQQEDSAVYLCASSLALAGGVTEELFFGEGSRLTVL.

The chain employs TRBV5-1 and TRBJ2-2; 9 bases are a match to TRBD2. From germline, CDR1 is SGHRS and CDR2 YFSETQ. This CDR3 region has 17 residues. After removal of 0 bases from V and 0 bases from J, the junction contained 3 bases not matched to a gene. The CDR3 coding sequence is TGCGCCAGCAGCTTGGCCGGGACTAGCTCGAACACCGGGGAGCTGTTTTTT. Its translation: CASSLAGTSSNTGELFF.

This chain uses TRBV4-1 with TRBJ2-3; D is possibly TRBD2 (6 bases). V lost 5 bases and J lost 7, with 16 bases in between. From germline, CDR1 is MGHRA and CDR2 YSYEKL. This CDR3 has 14 residues. In DNA form, the CDR3 reads TGCGCCAGCAGCTCGTCACTCGGGGGAAATACGCAGTATTTT. This gives the protein CASSSSLGGNTQYF.

This clonotype was seen only once. This rearrangement joins TRBV6-5 to TRBJ1-5; D possibly corresponds to TRBD1 (5 bases). The CDR3 sequence is 14 residues long. V was pared by 8 bases and J by 1 base, with 12 bases between. CDR1 MNHEY and CDR2 SVGAGI come from the germline V gene. The CDR3 nucleotides read TGTGCCAGCGGTACGGGACGGAGCAATCAGCCCCAGCATTTT. Its translation: CASGTGRSNQPQHF.

This clonotype has only a few counts. The V gene is TRBV29-1, the J gene TRBJ2-1; D not resolved. Trimming cost V 5 bases and J 5 bases, with 10 bases left between them. Germline V gene sequence: CDR1 SQVTM, CDR2 ANQGSEA. The CDR3 runs to 12 residues. The CDR3 sequence: CSVLKGDNEQFF. CDR3 DNA sequence: TGCAGCGTTCTGAAGGGTGACAATGAGCAGTTCTTC.